This entry is about one T cell receptor (beta chain). Assay: immunoSEQ multiplex PCR; the TCRdb copy retains only in-frame clones and omits some. The sample holds about 82,000 clones; 80% to 90% are singletons and the top ten take around 18%. This sample was included in a study of control samples from healthy donors and cancer patients. From germline, CDR1 is LNHNV and CDR2 YYDKDF (reference sequence). CDR3 length: 16 amino acids. Trimming left V 0 bases short and J 1 base short, with 11 bases between. Sequenced: blood. The source of this sequence is a man in his fifties or sixties in good health. V usage is TRBV15 and J usage is TRBJ2-3, with D tentatively TRBD1 (6 bases). CDR3 sequence (DNA): TGTGCCACCAGCAGAGATAGGGCAGGGGGCACAGATACGCAGTATTTT. It yields the protein CATSRDRAGGTDTQYF.